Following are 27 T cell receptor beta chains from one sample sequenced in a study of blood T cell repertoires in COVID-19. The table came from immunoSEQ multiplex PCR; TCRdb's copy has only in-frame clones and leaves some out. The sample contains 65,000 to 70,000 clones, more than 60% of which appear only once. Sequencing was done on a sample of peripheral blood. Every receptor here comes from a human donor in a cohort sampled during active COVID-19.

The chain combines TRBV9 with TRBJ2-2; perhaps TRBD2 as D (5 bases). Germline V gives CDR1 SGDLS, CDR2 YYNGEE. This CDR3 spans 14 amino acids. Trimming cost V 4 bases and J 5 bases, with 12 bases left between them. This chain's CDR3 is CASSPRTSTGELFF. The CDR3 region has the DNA TGTGCCAGCAGCCCAAGGACTTCGACCGGGGAGCTGTTTTTT.

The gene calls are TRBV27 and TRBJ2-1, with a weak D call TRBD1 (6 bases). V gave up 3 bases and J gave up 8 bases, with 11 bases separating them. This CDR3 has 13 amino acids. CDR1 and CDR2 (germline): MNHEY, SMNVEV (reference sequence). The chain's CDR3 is CASSFGGSYEQFF. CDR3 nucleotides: TGTGCCAGCAGTTTTGGGGGCTCCTATGAGCAGTTCTTC.

CDR3 in DNA: TGTGCCAGCAGCCGGGAGCTGCGGGAAAACATTCAGTACTTC. Translating it yields CASSRELRENIQYF. This chain connects TRBV5-4 to TRBJ2-4, with a weak D call TRBD2 (6 bases). The CDR3 totals 14 residues. V was pared by 4 bases and J by 5 bases, with 13 bases between. Germline values: CDR1 SGHNT, CDR2 YYREEE (reference sequence).

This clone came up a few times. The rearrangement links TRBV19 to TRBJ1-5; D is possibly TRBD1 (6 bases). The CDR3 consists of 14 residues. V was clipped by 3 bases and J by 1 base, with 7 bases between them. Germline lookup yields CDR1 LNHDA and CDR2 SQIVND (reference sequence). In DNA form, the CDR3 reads TGTGCCAGTAGTATGAGGGGGAGCAATCAGCCCCAGCATTTT. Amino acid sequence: CASSMRGSNQPQHF.

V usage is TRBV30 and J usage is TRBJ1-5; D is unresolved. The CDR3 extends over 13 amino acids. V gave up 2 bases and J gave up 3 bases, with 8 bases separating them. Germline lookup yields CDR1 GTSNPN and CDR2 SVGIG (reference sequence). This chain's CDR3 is CAWSPGDNQPQHF. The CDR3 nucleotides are TGTGCCTGGAGTCCCGGGGACAATCAGCCCCAGCATTTT.

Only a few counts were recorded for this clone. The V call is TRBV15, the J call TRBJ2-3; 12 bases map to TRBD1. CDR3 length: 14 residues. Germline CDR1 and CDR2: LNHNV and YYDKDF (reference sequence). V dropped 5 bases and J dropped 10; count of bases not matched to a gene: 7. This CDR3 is CATSGTGGIQAQYF. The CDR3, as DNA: TGTGCCACCAGCGGGACAGGGGGCATTCAGGCGCAGTATTTT.

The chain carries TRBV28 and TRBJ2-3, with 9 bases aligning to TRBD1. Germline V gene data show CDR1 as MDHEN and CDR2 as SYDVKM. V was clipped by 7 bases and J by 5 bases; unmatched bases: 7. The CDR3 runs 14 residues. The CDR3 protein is CASTTQGAQDTQYF. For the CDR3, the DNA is TGTGCCAGCACCACACAGGGGGCGCAAGATACGCAGTATTTT.

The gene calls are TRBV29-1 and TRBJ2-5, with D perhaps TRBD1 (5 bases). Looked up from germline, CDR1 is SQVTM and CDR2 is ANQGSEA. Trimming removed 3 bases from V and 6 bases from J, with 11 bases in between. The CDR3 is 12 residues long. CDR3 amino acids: CSVDSTAQTQYF. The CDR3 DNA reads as TGCAGCGTTGACTCGACAGCGCAGACCCAGTACTTC.

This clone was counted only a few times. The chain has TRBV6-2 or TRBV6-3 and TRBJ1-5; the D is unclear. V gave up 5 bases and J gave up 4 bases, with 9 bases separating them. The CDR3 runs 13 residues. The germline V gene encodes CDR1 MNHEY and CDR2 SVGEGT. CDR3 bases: TGTGCCAGCAGTCGTATTTTAAATCAGCCCCAGCATTTT. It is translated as CASSRILNQPQHF.

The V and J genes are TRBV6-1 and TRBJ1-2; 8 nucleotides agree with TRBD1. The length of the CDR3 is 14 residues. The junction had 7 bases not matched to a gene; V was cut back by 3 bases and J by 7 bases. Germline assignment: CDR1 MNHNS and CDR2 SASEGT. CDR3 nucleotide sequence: TGTGCCAGCAGTGACCGACAGGGGCTAGTTGGCTACACCTTC. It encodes CASSDRQGLVGYTF.

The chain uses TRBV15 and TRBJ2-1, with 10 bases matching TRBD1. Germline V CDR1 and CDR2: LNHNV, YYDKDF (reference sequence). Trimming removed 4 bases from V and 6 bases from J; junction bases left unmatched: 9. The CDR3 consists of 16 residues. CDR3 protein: CATSTQGTGVANEQFF. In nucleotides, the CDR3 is TGTGCCACCAGCACCCAGGGGACAGGGGTGGCCAATGAGCAGTTCTTC.

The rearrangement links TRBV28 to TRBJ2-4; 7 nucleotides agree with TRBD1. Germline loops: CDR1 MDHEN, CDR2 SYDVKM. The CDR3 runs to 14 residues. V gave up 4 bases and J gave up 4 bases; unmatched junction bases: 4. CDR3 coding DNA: TGTGCCAGCAGTTCAATACAGGGGAAAAACATTCAGTACTTC. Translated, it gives CASSSIQGKNIQYF.

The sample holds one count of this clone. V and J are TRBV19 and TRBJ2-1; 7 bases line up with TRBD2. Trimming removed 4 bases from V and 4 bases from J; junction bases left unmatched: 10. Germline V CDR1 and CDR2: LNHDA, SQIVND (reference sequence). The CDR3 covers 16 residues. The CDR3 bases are TGTGCCAGTAGTACAGGGAGGGAGGCGGGGTACAATGAGCAGTTCTTC. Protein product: CASSTGREAGYNEQFF.

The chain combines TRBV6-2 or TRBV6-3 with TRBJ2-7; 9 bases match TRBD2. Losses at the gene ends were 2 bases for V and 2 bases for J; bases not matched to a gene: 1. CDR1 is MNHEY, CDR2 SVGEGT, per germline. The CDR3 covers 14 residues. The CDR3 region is CASSYLAGPYEQYF. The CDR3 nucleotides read TGTGCCAGCAGTTACCTAGCGGGACCCTACGAGCAGTACTTC.

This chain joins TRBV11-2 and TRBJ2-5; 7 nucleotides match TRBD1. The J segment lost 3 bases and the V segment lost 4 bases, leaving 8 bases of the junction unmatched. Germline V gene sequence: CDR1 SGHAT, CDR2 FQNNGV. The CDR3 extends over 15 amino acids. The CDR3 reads CASSYRDSKEETQYF. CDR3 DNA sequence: TGTGCCAGCAGCTATCGGGACAGTAAGGAAGAGACCCAGTACTTC.

DNA of the CDR3: TGTGCCAGCAGCTTAGGCCGGGGGGAGCCCAATCAGCCCCAGCATTTT. This translates into CASSLGRGEPNQPQHF. V is TRBV13 and J is TRBJ1-5; D might be TRBD1 (5 bases). CDR1 PRHDT and CDR2 FYEKMQ come from the germline V gene (reference sequence). The V end lost 0 bases, the J end lost 3 bases, and 12 bases lay between the germline ends. The CDR3 contains 16 residues. Using reference TRBV13 and TRBJ1-5 for the parts outside the CDR3, the full variable domain is AAGVIQSPRHLIKEKRETATLKCYPIPRHDTVYWYQQGPGQDPQFLISFYEKMQSDKGSIPDRFSAQQFSDYHSELNMSSLELGDSALYFCASSLGRGEPNQPQHFGDGTRLSIL.

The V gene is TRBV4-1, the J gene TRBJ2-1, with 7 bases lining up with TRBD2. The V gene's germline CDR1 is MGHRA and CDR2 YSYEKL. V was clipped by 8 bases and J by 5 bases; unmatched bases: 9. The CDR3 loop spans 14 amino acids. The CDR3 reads CASARGGRDNEQFF. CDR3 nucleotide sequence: TGCGCCAGCGCTAGGGGCGGGAGAGACAATGAGCAGTTCTTC.

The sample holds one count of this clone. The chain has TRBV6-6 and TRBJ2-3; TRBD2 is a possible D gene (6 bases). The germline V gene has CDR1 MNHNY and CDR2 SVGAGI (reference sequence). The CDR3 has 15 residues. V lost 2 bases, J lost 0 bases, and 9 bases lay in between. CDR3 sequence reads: CASSYRAGSTDTQYF. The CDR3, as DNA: TGTGCCAGCAGTTACAGGGCGGGAAGCACAGATACGCAGTATTTT.

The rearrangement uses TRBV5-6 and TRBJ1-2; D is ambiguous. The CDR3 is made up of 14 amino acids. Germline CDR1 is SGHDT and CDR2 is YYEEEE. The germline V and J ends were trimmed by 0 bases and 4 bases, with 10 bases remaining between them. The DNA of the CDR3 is TGTGCCAGCAGCTTGGGTCAGGAGGGCTATGGCTACACCTTC. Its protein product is CASSLGQEGYGYTF.

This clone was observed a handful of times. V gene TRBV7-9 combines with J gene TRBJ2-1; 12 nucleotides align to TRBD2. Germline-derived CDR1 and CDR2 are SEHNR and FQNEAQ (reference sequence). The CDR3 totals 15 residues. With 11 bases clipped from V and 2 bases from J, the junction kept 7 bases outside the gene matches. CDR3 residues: CAVRTSGVAYNEQFF. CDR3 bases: TGTGCCGTCCGGACTAGCGGGGTAGCCTACAATGAGCAGTTCTTC.

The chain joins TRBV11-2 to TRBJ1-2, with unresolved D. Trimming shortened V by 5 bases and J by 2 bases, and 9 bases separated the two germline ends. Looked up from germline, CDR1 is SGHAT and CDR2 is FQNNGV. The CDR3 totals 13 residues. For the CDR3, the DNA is TGTGCCAGCAGCCACACAGAAAACTATGGCTACACCTTC. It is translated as CASSHTENYGYTF.

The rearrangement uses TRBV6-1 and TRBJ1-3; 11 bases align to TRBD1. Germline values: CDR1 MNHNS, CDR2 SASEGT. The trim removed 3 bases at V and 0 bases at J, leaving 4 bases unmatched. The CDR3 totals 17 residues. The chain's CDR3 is CASSDGTGGYSGNTIYF. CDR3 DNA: TGTGCCAGCAGTGACGGGACAGGGGGTTACTCTGGAAACACCATATATTTT.

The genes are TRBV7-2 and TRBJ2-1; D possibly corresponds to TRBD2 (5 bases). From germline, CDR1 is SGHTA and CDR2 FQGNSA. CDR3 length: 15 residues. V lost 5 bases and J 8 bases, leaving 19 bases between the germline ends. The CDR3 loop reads CASSPHPGSDDEQFF. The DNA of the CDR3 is TGTGCCAGCAGCCCCCACCCAGGTAGCGATGATGAGCAGTTCTTC.

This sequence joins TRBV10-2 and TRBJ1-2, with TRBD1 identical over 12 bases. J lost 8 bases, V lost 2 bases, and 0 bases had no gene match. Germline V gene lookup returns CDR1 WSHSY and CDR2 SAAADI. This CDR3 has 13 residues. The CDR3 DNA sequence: TGCGCCAGCAGTGAGGGGACAGGGGGCGGCTACACCTTC. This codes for CASSEGTGGGYTF.

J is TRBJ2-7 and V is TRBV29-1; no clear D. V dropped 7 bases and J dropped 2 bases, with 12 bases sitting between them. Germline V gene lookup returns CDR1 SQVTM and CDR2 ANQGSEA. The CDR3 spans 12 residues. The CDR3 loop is CSESRGPYEQYF. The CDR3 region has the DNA TGCAGCGAATCCCGCGGCCCCTACGAGCAGTACTTC.

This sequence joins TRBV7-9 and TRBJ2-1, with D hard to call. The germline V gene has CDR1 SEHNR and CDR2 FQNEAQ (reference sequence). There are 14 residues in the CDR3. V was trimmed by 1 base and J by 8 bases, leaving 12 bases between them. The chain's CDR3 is CASSLGVNSDEQFF. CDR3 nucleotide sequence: TGTGCCAGCAGCTTAGGCGTAAATTCCGATGAGCAGTTCTTC.

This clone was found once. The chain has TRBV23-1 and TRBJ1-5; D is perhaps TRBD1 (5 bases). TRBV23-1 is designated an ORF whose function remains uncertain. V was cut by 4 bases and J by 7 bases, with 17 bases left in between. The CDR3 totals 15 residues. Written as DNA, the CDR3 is TGCGCCAGCAGTCTAACTCAGGGTCTTAGGCAGCCCCAGCATTTT. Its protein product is CASSLTQGLRQPQHF.